The next 5 T cell receptor beta chains were all read from a single sample in a study of control samples from healthy donors and cancer patients. The assay was immunoSEQ multiplex PCR, and TCRdb's table has in-frame clones only and misses some. The data contain 40,000 to 60,000 clones, about 86% of them singletons. The sample consisted of PBMCs. These receptors were obtained from a woman in her forties or fifties with lung cancer.

The chain joins TRBV10-3 to TRBJ1-1; perhaps TRBD1 as D (6 bases). This CDR3 is built from 16 residues. Trimming stripped 6 bases from V and 5 bases from J, with 22 bases between. Germline CDR1 reads ENHRY; CDR2 reads SYGVKD. In DNA form, the CDR3 reads TGTGCCATCAGACGGGACATCCTCGCCGGGGGGACTGAAGCTTTCTTT. Protein: CAIRRDILAGGTEAFF.

This clone was found once. The gene calls are TRBV9 and TRBJ1-6, with D tentatively TRBD1 (5 bases). The CDR3 sequence is 17 residues long. The germline V gene has CDR1 SGDLS and CDR2 YYNGEE. Trimming took 0 bases from V and 0 from J, leaving 10 bases between them. The CDR3: CASSVGGQSSYNSPLHF. CDR3 nucleotide sequence: TGTGCCAGCAGCGTAGGGGGCCAGAGCTCCTATAATTCACCCCTCCACTTT.

The chain links TRBV7-6 to TRBJ1-1; D might be TRBD1 (5 bases). Trimming took 1 base from V and 0 from J, leaving 12 bases between them. From germline, CDR1 is SGHVS and CDR2 FNYEAQ. The CDR3 is 16 amino acids. This chain's CDR3 is CASSLVGGFLNTEAFF. In DNA form, the CDR3 reads TGTGCCAGCAGCTTAGTGGGGGGTTTCTTGAACACTGAAGCTTTCTTT.

The CDR3: CASSLSPGNYGYTF. DNA of the CDR3: TGTGCCAGCAGTTTATCGCCGGGAAACTATGGCTACACCTTC. The chain has TRBV27 and TRBJ1-2; D is unclear. This CDR3 is 14 amino acids long. Germline V gene sequence: CDR1 MNHEY, CDR2 SMNVEV (reference sequence). V was trimmed by 0 bases and J by 2 bases, leaving 7 bases between them.

V and J are TRBV19 and TRBJ1-5, with a tentative D call TRBD1 (6 bases). Looked up from germline, CDR1 is LNHDA and CDR2 is SQIVND (reference sequence). The CDR3 contains 15 residues. V was trimmed by 4 bases and J by 2 bases, leaving 12 bases between them. The CDR3 loop reads CASSTDSWGNQPQHF. CDR3 in DNA: TGTGCCAGTAGTACGGACAGCTGGGGCAATCAGCCCCAGCATTTT.